The rows below give T cell receptor beta chains drawn from one sample of a study of blood T cell repertoires in COVID-19. TCRdb's copy holds only in-frame clones and misses some; the assay was immunoSEQ multiplex PCR. The profile shows roughly 150,000 clones, about 80% of them singletons. The sequencing sample was made of PBMCs or T cells enriched from blood (not recorded which). These TCRs come from a man aged 45-65 years in a cohort exposed to, infected with or recovered from COVID-19 (not recorded which). The conserved cysteine and the conserved F or W are not part of the CDR3 here. D genes are given only for firm matches.

j_gene | v_gene | d_gene | CDR3aa
TRBJ2-3 | TRBV20-1 | TRBD1 | SASRGPSTDTQY
TRBJ1-6 | TRBV7-2 | . | ASSLQGANSPLH
TRBJ2-4 | TRBV3-1/TRBV3-2 | TRBD2 | ASSLRRGTDKNIQY
TRBJ2-2 | TRBV10-1 | TRBD1 | ASSPGTANTGELF
TRBJ1-2 | TRBV6-1 | TRBD1 | ASSESRGGYYGYT
TRBJ1-2 | TRBV18 | TRBD1 | ASSPGQNYGYT
TRBJ1-2 | TRBV14 | . | ASSPAHPPGYGYT
TRBJ1-4 | TRBV28 | TRBD1 | ASSYSRTGFNEKLF
TRBJ2-2 | TRBV7-9 | TRBD1 | ASSLALGQGAGELF
TRBJ2-2 | TRBV6-1 | TRBD2 | ASSAPSGRATELF
TRBJ1-2 | TRBV5-4 | . | ASSKDSYGYT
TRBJ1-5 | TRBV2 | . | ASSEAGALSPQH
TRBJ2-2 | TRBV4-2 | . | ASSQPGLNTGELF
TRBJ1-2 | TRBV6-2/TRBV6-3 | . | ASSYSSRTVGYT
TRBJ2-5 | TRBV24-1 | TRBD1 | ATSRGDRAQETQY
TRBJ1-1 | TRBV25-1 | TRBD1 | ASSERDSWGMNTEAF
TRBJ2-1 | TRBV5-1 | TRBD2 | ASSLTGTSSYNEQF
TRBJ1-5 | TRBV10-3 | . | AIAAGTNQPQH
TRBJ2-1 | TRBV11-3 | . | ASSLGLHNEQF
TRBJ1-2 | TRBV7-2 | . | ASSSYSNSNYGYT
TRBJ1-2 | TRBV10-3 | TRBD1 | AITPGTAYGYT
TRBJ1-5 | TRBV2 | TRBD1 | ASNPGQGSSQPQH
TRBJ1-2 | TRBV28 | TRBD1 | ASRPAGQGYGYT
TRBJ1-1 | TRBV15 | . | ATSRVSSEAF
TRBJ1-2 | TRBV30 | . | AWSVQYGYT
TRBJ2-2 | TRBV7-4 | TRBD2 | ASSLGITGGWTSGRTTGELF
TRBJ1-5 | TRBV18 | TRBD1 | ASSRTGDGDQPQH
TRBJ2-1 | TRBV30 | TRBD1 | AWSARTGGSLRVDEQF
TRBJ2-1 | TRBV18 | TRBD2 | ASSRPGLAEGIEQF
TRBJ1-5 | TRBV4-1 | . | ASSHSHGGLQPQH
TRBJ2-1 | TRBV7-9 | . | ASLTGAAYNEQF
TRBJ1-3 | TRBV11-1 | TRBD1 | ASSFRDRASDTIY
TRBJ1-5 | TRBV5-6 | . | ASREGRPRLGNQPQH
TRBJ1-4 | TRBV7-4 | . | ASPPGLDGAAEKLF
TRBJ1-5 | TRBV27 | . | ASSPSSGAEQPQH